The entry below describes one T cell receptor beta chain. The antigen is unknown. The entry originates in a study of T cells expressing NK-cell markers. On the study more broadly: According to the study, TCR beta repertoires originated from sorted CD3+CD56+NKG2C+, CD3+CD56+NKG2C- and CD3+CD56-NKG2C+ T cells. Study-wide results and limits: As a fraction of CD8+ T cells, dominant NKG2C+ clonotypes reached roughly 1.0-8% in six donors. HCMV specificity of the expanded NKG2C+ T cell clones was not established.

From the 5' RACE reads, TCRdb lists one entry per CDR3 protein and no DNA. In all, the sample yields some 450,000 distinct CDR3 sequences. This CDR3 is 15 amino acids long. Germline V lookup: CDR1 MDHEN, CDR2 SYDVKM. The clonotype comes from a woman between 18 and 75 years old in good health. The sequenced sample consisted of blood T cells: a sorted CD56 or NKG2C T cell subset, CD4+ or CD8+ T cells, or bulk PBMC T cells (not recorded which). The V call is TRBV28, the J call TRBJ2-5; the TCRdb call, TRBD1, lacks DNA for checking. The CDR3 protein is CASSFRDRGRETQYF.